This T cell receptor (beta chain) was recovered during a study of blood T cell repertoires in COVID-19. The CDR3 extends over 17 amino acids. Looked up from germline, CDR1 is SGHTA and CDR2 is FQGNSA. Trimming pared 1 base from V and 1 base from J, leaving 14 bases between. Clones were read by immunoSEQ multiplex PCR, and TCRdb kept only the in-frame ones, dropping some. The sample consists of 90,000 to 120,000 clones, approximately 90% of them appearing once. The sequence was collected from a man in his fifties or sixties with active or convalescent COVID-19. The genes are TRBV7-2 and TRBJ2-4; D is ambiguous. The sample taken for sequencing was peripheral blood. This chain's CDR3 is CASSLGRQSFAKNIQYF. The CDR3 nucleotides read TGTGCCAGCAGCTTAGGACGACAATCATTCGCCAAAAACATTCAGTACTTC.